This TCR beta chain was recorded in a study of blood T cell repertoires in COVID-19. The wider study: Material from acute and convalescent COVID-19 was sourced from the United States, Italy and Spain. Sample material is recorded as cDNA or gDNA derived from T cells, B-cell-depleted T cells, or PBMCs.

Authors' analysis steps: Estimates of nucleated cell counts were drawn from the amplification of reference gene primers. Assay used: immunoSEQ multiplex PCR; TCRdb lists only in-frame clones, some missing. That table furnishes V, J and clone size, whereas the DNA furnished D and trimming. The sample lists some 94,000 clones, about 70% occurring once. The CDR3 is made up of 19 amino acids. Between the trimmed V and J ends, which lost 1 base and 4 bases, there was a span of 26 bases. Germline loops: CDR1 SGHDN, CDR2 FVKESK. The specimen sequenced was peripheral blood. The chain carries TRBV14 and TRBJ2-7, with TRBD2 as a possible D gene (5 bases). This receptor was identified in a woman aged 60-75 years in a cohort sampled during active or convalescent COVID-19. The CDR3 DNA follows: TGTGCCAGCAGCCAAGGTCGACTTCGCCGCCAGACTAACCGGTACGAGCAGTACTTC. Protein product: CASSQGRLRRQTNRYEQYF.